The source of this TCR beta chain is a study of CD8 T cells in Susac syndrome (dated by TCRdb to 2018 to 2020). Describing the broader study: Repertoire sequencing was used to test whether CD8+ T cell activation and differentiation in Susac syndrome was antigen driven. The study compared CD8+ T cell repertoire clonality among 11 to 12 healthy donors, about 14 Susac syndrome patients and some 16 multiple sclerosis patients. Study-wide findings and limitations: The TCR sequencing and HLA analysis was acknowledged to have included a relatively small number of individuals.

The cysteine opens and the phenylalanine closes a CDR3 of 12 amino acids. Only CDR3 DNA is held: 36 bases, read in frame from base 1. V and J lose 4 bases and 6 bases, and a span of 8 bases separates them. CDR1 and CDR2, looked up from the germline V gene, are MGHRA and YSYEKL. Peripheral blood CD8+ and CD4+ T cells from healthy donors, Susac syndrome patients and multiple sclerosis patients were profiled by high-throughput TCR beta sequencing. Multiple sclerosis controls were treatment-naive patients with stable or active relapsing-remitting disease fulfilling revised McDonald criteria. Bulk CD8+ and CD4+ T cells were purified by magnetic negative isolation, while CD8+ TEMRA cells were enriched using FACS. Blood was collected in EDTA tubes and processed within 24 hours, with PBMCs isolated through density gradient centrifugation. PBMCs intended for TCR sequencing were cryopreserved in liquid nitrogen and thawed later in a water bath at 37 degrees C. The sorted or isolated CD4+, CD8+ and CD8+ TEMRA cells reached a purity of at least 90%.

RNA was extracted using the RNeasy kit, and about 0.5 to 1 microgram was reverse transcribed with random hexamers. The immunoSEQ multiplex PCR assay, which covers 54 Vbeta and 13 Jbeta segments, was used to amplify TCR beta CDR3 regions. To correct PCR amplification bias, a synthetic template baseline was used for both primer optimization and computational correction. The paper's processing steps were these. Reads were annotated to V, D and J genes per IMGT and analyzed with immunoSEQ Analyzer, keeping only productive sequences. Clonality was computed as one minus Shannon entropy normalized by log2 of the number of productive unique sequences. For each patient and control, public and private clones were evaluated among the 100 most prevalent clones. Clones were defined as Susac-specific when absent from the healthy and MS cohorts, from over a thousand published viral clones and from other ImmuneACCESS disease sequences. The public reads were run again by TCRdb, first through fastp at Q25 and then through MiXCR, and only productive beta chains were kept. Rows with one shared CDR3 protein collapse into an entry with the most common genes and DNA. TCRdb's processing, not the authors', yielded these V and J calls. For this sample the table gives some 70,000 distinct CDR3 sequences, of which roughly 94% were detected only once. The top ten clonotypes cover 0.5% to 0.7% of the sample.

With regard to this clonotype: Its target antigen remains unknown. Base qualities are not provided; no much larger clone lies one nucleotide away.

Source material: CD8+ T cells from PBMCs. In this chain, TRBV4-1 is recombined with TRBJ2-3, with no confidently assigned D gene. The clonotype was recovered from a human donor with multiple sclerosis. The DNA sequence is as follows: TGCGCCAGCAGCCCATCGGTGGATACGCAGTATTTT. Translated, it reads CASSPSVDTQYF.